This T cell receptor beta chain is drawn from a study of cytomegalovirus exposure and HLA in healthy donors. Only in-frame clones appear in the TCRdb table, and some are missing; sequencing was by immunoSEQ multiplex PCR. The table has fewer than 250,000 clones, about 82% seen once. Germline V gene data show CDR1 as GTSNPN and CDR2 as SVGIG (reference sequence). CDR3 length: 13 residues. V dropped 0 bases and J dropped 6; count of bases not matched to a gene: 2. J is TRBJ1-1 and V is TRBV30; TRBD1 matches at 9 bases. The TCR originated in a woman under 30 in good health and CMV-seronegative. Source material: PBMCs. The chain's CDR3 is CAWSVWTGAEAFF. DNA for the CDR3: TGTGCCTGGAGTGTATGGACAGGGGCTGAAGCTTTCTTT.